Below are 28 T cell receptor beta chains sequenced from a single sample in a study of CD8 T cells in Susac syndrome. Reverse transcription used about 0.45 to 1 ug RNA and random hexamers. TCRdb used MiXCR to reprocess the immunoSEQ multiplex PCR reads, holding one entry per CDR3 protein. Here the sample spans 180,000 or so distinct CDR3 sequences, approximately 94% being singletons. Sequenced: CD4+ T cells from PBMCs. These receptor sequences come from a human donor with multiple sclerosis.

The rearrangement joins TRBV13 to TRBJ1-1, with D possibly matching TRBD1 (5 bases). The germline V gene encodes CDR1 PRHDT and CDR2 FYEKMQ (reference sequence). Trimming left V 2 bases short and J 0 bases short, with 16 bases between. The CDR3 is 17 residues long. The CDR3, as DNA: TGTGCCAGCAGCTTATTTCGCCTTGCCAGGGTGAACACTGAAGCTTTCTTT. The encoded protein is CASSLFRLARVNTEAFF.

The CDR3 bases are TGCGCCAGCAGCCTATCTAGTGGGGAGACCCAGTACTTC. Translation: CASSLSSGETQYF. J is TRBJ2-5 and V is TRBV5-1; D unclear. Germline values: CDR1 SGHRS, CDR2 YFSETQ. The ends were cut back, 4 bases at V and 5 bases at J, with 12 bases in the middle. The CDR3 is 13 residues long.

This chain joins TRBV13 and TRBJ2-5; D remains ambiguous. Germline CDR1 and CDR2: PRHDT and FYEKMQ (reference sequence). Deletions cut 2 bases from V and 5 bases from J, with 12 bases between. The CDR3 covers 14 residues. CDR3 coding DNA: TGTGCCAGCAGCTTACGGCCCGAGGAGGAGACCCAGTACTTC. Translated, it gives CASSLRPEEETQYF. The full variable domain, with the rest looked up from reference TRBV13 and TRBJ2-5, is AAGVIQSPRHLIKEKRETATLKCYPIPRHDTVYWYQQGPGQDPQFLISFYEKMQSDKGSIPDRFSAQQFSDYHSELNMSSLELGDSALYFCASSLRPEEETQYFGPGTRLLVL.

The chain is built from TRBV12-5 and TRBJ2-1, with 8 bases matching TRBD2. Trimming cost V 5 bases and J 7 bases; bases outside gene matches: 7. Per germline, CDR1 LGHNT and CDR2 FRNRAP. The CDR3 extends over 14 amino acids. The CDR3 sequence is CASGNPPGGNEQFF. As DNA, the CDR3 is TGTGCTAGTGGTAACCCCCCGGGGGGGAATGAGCAGTTCTTC.

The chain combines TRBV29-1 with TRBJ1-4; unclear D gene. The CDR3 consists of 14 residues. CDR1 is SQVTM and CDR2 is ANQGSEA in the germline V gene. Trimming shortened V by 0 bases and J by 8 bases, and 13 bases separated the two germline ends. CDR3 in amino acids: CSVEERARGEKLFF. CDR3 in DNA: TGCAGCGTTGAAGAAAGGGCAAGAGGGGAAAAACTGTTTTTT.

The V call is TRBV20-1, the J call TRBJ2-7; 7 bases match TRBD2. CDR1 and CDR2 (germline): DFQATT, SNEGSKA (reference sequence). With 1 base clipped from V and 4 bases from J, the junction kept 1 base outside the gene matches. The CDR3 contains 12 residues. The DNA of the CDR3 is TGCAGTGCTAGAGTGCGGGAGTACGAGCAGTACTTC. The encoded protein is CSARVREYEQYF.

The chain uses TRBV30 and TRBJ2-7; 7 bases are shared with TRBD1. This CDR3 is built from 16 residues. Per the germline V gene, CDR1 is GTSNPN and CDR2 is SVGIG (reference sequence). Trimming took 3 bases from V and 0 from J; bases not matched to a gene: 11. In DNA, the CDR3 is TGTGCCTGGAGCGGCCTATGGGACAGAGCCTCCTACGAGCAGTACTTC. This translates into CAWSGLWDRASYEQYF.

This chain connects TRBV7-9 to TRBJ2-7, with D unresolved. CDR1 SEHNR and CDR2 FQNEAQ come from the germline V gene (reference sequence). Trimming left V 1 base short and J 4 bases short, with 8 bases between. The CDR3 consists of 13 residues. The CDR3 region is CASSLVRSYEQYF. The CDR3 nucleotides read TGTGCCAGCAGCTTAGTAAGGTCGTACGAGCAGTACTTC.

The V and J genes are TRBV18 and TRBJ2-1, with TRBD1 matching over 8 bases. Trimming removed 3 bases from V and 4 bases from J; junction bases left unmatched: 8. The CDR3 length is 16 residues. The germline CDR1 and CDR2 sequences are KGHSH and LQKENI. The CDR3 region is CASSPMTGVSYNEQFF. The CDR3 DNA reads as TGTGCCAGCTCACCGATGACAGGGGTATCTTACAATGAGCAGTTCTTC.

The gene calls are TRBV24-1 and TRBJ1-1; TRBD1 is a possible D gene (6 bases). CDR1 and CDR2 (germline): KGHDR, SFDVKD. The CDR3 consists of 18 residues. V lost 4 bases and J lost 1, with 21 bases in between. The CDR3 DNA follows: TGTGCCACCAGTGACCCGTCCCCGACAAACAGGGCGAACACTGAAGCTTTCTTT. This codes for CATSDPSPTNRANTEAFF.

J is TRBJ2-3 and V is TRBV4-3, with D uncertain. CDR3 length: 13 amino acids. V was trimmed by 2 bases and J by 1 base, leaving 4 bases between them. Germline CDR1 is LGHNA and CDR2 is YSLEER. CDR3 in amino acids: CASSQRRTDTQYF. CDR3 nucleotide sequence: TGCGCCAGCAGCCAACGCCGCACAGATACGCAGTATTTT.

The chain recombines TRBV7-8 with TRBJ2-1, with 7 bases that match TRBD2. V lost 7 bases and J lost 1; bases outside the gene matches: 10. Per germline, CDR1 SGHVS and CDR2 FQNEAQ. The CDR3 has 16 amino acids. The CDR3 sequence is CASIPLGGGSYNEQFF. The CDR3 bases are TGTGCCAGCATTCCTTTGGGCGGGGGTTCCTACAATGAGCAGTTCTTC.

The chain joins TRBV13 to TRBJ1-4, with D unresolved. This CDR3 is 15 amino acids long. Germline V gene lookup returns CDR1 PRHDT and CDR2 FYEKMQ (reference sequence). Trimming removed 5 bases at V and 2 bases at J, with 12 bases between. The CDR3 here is CASSNTVGTNEKLFF. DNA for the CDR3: TGTGCCAGCAGCAATACGGTGGGGACTAATGAAAAACTGTTTTTT.

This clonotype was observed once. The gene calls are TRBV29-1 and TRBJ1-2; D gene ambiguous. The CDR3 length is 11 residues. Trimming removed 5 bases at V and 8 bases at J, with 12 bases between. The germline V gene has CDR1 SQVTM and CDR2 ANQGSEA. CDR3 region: CSVLREEGYTF. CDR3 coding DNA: TGCAGCGTTTTACGGGAGGAAGGCTACACCTTC.

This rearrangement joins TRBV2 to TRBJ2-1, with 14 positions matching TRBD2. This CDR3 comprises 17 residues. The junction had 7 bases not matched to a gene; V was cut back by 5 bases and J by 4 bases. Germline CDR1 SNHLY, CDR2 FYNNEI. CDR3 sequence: CASSYSGLAGVYNEQFF. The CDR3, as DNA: TGTGCCAGCAGTTACTCGGGACTAGCGGGGGTGTACAATGAGCAGTTCTTC.

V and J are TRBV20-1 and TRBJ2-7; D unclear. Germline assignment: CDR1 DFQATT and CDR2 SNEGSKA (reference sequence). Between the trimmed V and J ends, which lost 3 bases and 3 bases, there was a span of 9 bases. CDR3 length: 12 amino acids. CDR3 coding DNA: TGCAGTGCTAGGGCTACCCACTACGAGCAGTACTTC. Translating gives CSARATHYEQYF.

The CDR3, as DNA: TGTGCCCAAGGGGAGACTAAACAAGAGACCCAGTACTTC. Its protein is CAQGETKQETQYF. The J gene is TRBJ2-5, the V gene TRBV10-3; tentatively, D is TRBD1 or TRBD2 (5 bases each). This CDR3 region has 13 residues. Looked up from germline, CDR1 is ENHRY and CDR2 is SYGVKD. The V gene lost 11 bases and the J gene lost 2 bases, with 15 bases spanning the gap.

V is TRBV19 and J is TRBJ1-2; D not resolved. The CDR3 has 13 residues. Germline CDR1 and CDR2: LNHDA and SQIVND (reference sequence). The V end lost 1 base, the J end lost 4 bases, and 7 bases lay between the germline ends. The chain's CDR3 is CASSIGLGYGYTF. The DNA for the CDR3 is TGTGCCAGTAGTATAGGTCTGGGCTATGGCTACACCTTC.

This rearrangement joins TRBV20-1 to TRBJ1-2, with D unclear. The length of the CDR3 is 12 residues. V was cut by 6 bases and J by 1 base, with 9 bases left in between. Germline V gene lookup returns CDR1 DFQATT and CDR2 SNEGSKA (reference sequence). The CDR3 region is CSATGLNYGYTF. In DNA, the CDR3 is TGCAGTGCAACCGGACTTAACTATGGCTACACCTTC.

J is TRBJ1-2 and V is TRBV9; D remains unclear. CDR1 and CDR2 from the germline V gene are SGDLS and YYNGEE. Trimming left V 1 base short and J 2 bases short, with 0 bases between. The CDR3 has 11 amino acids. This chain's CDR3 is CASSVNYGYTF. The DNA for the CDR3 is TGTGCCAGCAGCGTAAACTATGGCTACACCTTC.

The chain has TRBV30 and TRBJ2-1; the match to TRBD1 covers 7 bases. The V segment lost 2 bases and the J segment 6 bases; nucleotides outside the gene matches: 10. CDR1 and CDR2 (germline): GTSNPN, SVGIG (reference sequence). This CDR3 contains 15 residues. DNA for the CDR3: TGTGCCTGGAGTACCCCAGGGACAGTGACCAATGAGCAGTTCTTC. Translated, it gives CAWSTPGTVTNEQFF.

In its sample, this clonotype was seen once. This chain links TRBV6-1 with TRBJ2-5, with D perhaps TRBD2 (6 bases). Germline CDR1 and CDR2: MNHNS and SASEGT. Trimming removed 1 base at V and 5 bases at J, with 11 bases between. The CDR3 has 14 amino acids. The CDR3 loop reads CASSEGGDWETQYF. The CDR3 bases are TGTGCCAGCAGTGAAGGAGGGGACTGGGAGACCCAGTACTTC.

CDR3 coding DNA: TGTGCCACCACCGGGGGAAGTAAGGTTTCTTTCTTT. It is translated as CATTGGSKVSFF. The chain uses TRBV15 and TRBJ1-1; maybe TRBD1 (5 bases). V was cut by 7 bases and J by 12 bases, with 18 bases left in between. The CDR3 is made up of 12 amino acids. Germline V gene lookup returns CDR1 LNHNV and CDR2 YYDKDF (reference sequence).

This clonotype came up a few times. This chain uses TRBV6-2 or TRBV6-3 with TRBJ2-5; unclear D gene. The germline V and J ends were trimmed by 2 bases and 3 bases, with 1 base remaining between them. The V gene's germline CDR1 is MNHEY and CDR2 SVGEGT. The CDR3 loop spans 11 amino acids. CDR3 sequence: CASSYKETQYF. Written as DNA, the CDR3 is TGTGCCAGCAGTTACAAAGAGACCCAGTACTTC.

CDR3 sequence (DNA): TGCGCCAGCAGCCGGAAGGACACCGGGGAGCTGTTTTTT. It codes for CASSRKDTGELFF. This chain connects TRBV4-3 to TRBJ2-2; D gene uncertain. Germline V CDR1 and CDR2: LGHNA, YSLEER. The CDR3 covers 13 residues. With 4 bases removed from V and 3 bases from J, the gap between germline ends came to 6 bases.

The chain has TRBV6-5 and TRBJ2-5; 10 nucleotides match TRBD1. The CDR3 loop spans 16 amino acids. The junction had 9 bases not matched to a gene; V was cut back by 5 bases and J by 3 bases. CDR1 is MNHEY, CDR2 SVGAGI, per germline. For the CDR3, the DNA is TGTGCCAGCAGTAACGGGGACAGGGGATTGGAAGAGACCCAGTACTTC. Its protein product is CASSNGDRGLEETQYF.

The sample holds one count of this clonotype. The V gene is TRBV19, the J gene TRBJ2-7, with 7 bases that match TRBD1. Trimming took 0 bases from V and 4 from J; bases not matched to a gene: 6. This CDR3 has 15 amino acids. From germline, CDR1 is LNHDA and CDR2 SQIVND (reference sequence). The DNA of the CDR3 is TGTGCCAGTAGTATAGAGACAGGGACAACGTACGAGCAGTACTTC. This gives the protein CASSIETGTTYEQYF.

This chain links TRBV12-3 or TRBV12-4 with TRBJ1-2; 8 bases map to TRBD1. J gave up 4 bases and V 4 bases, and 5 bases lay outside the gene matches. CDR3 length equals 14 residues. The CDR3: CASSSTGAGYGYTF. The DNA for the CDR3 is TGTGCCAGCAGTTCGACAGGGGCGGGCTATGGCTACACCTTC.